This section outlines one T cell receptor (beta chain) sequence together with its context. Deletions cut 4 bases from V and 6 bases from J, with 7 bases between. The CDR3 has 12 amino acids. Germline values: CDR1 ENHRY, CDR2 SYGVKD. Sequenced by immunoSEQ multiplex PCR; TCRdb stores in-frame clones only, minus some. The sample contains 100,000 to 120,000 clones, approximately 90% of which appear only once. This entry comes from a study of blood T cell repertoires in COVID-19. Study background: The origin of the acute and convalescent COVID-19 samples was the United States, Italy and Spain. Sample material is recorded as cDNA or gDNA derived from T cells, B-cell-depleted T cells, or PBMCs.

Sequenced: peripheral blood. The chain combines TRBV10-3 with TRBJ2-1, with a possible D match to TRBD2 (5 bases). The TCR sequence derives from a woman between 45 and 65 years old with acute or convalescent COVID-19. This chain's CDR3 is CAISATSNEQFF. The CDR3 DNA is TGTGCCATCAGTGCCACTAGCAATGAGCAGTTCTTC.